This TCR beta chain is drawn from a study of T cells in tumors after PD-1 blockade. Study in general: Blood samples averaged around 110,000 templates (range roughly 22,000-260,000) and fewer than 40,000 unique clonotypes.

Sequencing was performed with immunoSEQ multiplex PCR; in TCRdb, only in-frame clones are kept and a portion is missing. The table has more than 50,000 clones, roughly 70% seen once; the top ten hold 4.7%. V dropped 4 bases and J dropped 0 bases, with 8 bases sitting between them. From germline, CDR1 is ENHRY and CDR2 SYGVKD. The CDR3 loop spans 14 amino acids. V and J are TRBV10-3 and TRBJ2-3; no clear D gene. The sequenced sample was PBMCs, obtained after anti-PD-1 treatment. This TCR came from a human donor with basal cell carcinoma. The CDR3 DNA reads TGTGCCATCAGTGGGCTGGGCAGCACAGATACGCAGTATTTT. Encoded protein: CAISGLGSTDTQYF.